This TCR beta chain originates from a study of OX40 agonist ivuxolimab in advanced cancers. At the level of the study: Administration of intravenous ivuxolimab to patients occurred every 2 weeks at 0.01 to 10 mg/kg. Enrolled patients in dose escalation had cancers that were hepatocellular carcinoma, melanoma, renal cell or head and neck cancer.

Profiled with immunoSEQ multiplex PCR; TCRdb holds only in-frame clones, not every one. Found here are 58,000 or so clones, over 75% of them singletons; the top ten hold around 4.3%. Study-level findings and limits: Doses of 0.1 to 3.0 mg/kg were accompanied by clonal expansion of CD4+ and CD8+ blood T cells by week 6.

About this clone itself: Its antigen is still unknown.

Unmatched junction bases numbered 3, after V lost 0 bases and J lost 8 bases. This CDR3 contains 14 residues. The germline V gene has CDR1 SGHRS and CDR2 YFSETQ. The chain is built from TRBV5-1 and TRBJ2-1, with 9 bases that match TRBD1. Sample: CD4+ or CD8+ T cells sorted from blood, taken in a trial of the OX40 agonist ivuxolimab. The sequence was collected from an adult with an advanced solid tumor such as melanoma, head and neck, liver or kidney cancer. As DNA, the CDR3 is TGCGCCAGCAGCTTGGGGGACAGGGTTGATGAGCAGTTCTTC. Residues: CASSLGDRVDEQFF.